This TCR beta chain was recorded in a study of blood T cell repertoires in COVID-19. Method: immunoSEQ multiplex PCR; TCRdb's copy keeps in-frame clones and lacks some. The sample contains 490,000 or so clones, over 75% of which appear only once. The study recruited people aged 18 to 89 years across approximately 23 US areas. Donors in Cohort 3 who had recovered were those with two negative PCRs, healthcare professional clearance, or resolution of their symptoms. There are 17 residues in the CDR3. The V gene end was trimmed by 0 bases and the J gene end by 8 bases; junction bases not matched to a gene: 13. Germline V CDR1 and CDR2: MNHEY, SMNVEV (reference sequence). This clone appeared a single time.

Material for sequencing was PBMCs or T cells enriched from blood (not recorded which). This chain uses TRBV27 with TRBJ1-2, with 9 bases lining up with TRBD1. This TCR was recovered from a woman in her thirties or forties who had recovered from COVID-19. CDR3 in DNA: TGTGCCAGCAGTTTATCGGAAATCGGGACAGGGTTTGGAGGCTACACCTTC. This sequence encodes CASSLSEIGTGFGGYTF.